The 4 T cell receptor beta chains listed next were all sequenced from one sample in a study of vaccination and CD4 T cells after COVID-19. The time point: late sampling 161 to 241 days after vaccination in three convalescent patients. TCRdb re-called the PCR reads with MiXCR, one entry per CDR3 protein. The sample shows more than 35,000 distinct CDR3 sequences, 36% of them seen only once. Sequenced material: CD4+ T cells from blood, taken about 7 months after SARS-CoV-2 vaccination. Every receptor here comes from a human donor who had recovered from COVID-19.

The chain has TRBV27 and TRBJ2-3; D gene ambiguous. The CDR3 is 14 residues long. Trimming removed 3 bases from V and 4 bases from J, with 11 bases in between. The V gene's germline CDR1 is MNHEY and CDR2 SMNVEV (reference sequence). CDR3: CASSLKVLSDTQYF. The CDR3 DNA reads TGTGCCAGCAGTTTGAAGGTCCTGTCAGATACGCAGTATTTT.

This clonotype turned up a few times. The V gene is TRBV6-5, the J gene TRBJ1-2, with D possibly being TRBD1 (6 bases). The CDR3 consists of 15 residues. Germline lookup yields CDR1 MNHEY and CDR2 SVGAGI. V was clipped by 2 bases and J by 6 bases, with 16 bases between them. The CDR3 DNA reads as TGTGCCAGCAGTTACGTCCGGGGGCCTGTTGATGGCTACACCTTC. This gives the protein CASSYVRGPVDGYTF.

This clonotype showed up just a few times. The DNA for the CDR3 is TGCAGTGCTAGGCCCAAGGGACTAGCGCTCTACAATGAGCAGTTCTTC. It is translated as CSARPKGLALYNEQFF. The J gene is TRBJ2-1, the V gene TRBV20-1; 10 bases fit TRBD2. Germline-derived CDR1 and CDR2 are DFQATT and SNEGSKA (reference sequence). Unmatched junction bases numbered 8, after V lost 3 bases and J lost 3 bases. There are 16 residues in the CDR3.

The V call is TRBV20-1, the J call TRBJ2-7; 7 bases align to TRBD2. CDR3 length equals 12 residues. Germline V gene data show CDR1 as DFQATT and CDR2 as SNEGSKA (reference sequence). With V trimmed by 6 bases and J by 5 bases, 7 bases remained unmatched. The chain's CDR3 is CSAERDRNEQYF. In DNA, the CDR3 is TGCAGTGCAGAGCGGGACCGAAACGAGCAGTACTTC.